This entry lists 32 T cell receptor beta chains sequenced from one sample in a study of T-cell memory formation after mild COVID-19. MiXCR, run by TCRdb on the 5' RACE reads, gives a single entry per CDR3 protein. The sample has 300,000 to 400,000 distinct CDR3 sequences; roughly 13% are singletons. The sample comprised PBMCs or a T cell subset sorted from them (not recorded which). These TCRs come from a man between 18 and 35 years old who had mild COVID-19 (a few samples of this study predate the infection). Cell type and time point are not known.

This clonotype has only a few counts. The V gene is TRBV7-8, the J gene TRBJ1-1; a weak D match, TRBD1 (5 bases). From germline, CDR1 is SGHVS and CDR2 FQNEAQ. The CDR3 contains 15 residues. V lost 5 bases, J lost 0 bases, and 13 bases lay in between. The CDR3 sequence is CASSPPGGLNTEAFF. The DNA of the CDR3 is TGTGCCAGCAGCCCACCGGGGGGATTGAACACTGAAGCTTTCTTT.

The chain employs TRBV27 and TRBJ2-7; 8 bases are a match to TRBD1. V lost 6 bases and J lost 2; bases outside the gene matches: 6. CDR1 is MNHEY and CDR2 is SMNVEV in the germline V gene (reference sequence). CDR3 length: 14 residues. CDR3 bases: TGTGCCAGCAGCAGAGGGACAGGACCCTACGAGCAGTACTTC. This codes for CASSRGTGPYEQYF.

This clonotype was counted many times. The rearrangement uses TRBV6-1 and TRBJ1-2, with D perhaps matching TRBD1 (5 bases). In germline, CDR1 is MNHNS, CDR2 SASEGT. The CDR3 is 13 residues long. Trimming removed 5 bases at V and 7 bases at J, with 14 bases between. Here the CDR3 reads CASSPLGGFGYTF. As DNA, the CDR3 is TGTGCCAGCAGTCCCCTTGGGGGATTTGGCTACACCTTC.

Here the CDR3 reads CASTSRPGAFDEQYV. CDR3 DNA: TGTGCCAGCACGTCCCGGCCAGGTGCTTTTGACGAGCAGTACGTC. The V call is TRBV7-2, the J call TRBJ2-7, with D uncertain. This CDR3 has 15 amino acids. In germline, CDR1 is SGHTA, CDR2 FQGNSA. V was trimmed by 7 bases and J by 5 bases, leaving 21 bases between them.

This clonotype has just a few counts. The chain carries TRBV2 and TRBJ1-3, with D tentatively TRBD1 (6 bases). Per the germline V gene, CDR1 is SNHLY and CDR2 is FYNNEI. V was cut by 6 bases and J by 1 base, with 19 bases left in between. The CDR3 spans 17 residues. CDR3 nucleotide sequence: TGTGCCAGCAGAAGGACGGTCCGACAGGCATCTGGAAACACCATATATTTT. Translated, it gives CASRRTVRQASGNTIYF.

CDR3 DNA sequence: TGTGCCAGCAGTGGCTTTGGACTAGCGAGTGAGACCCAGTACTTC. Its protein product is CASSGFGLASETQYF. V and J are TRBV2 and TRBJ2-5, with 9 bases fitting TRBD2. V lost 4 bases, J lost 5 bases, and 8 bases stayed unmatched. This CDR3 is built from 15 residues. Per germline, CDR1 SNHLY and CDR2 FYNNEI. The full variable domain, in which reference TRBV2 and TRBJ2-5 provide the parts outside the CDR3, is EPEVTQTPSHQVTQMGQEVILRCVPISNHLYFYWYRQILGQKVEFLVSFYNNEISEKSEIFDDQFSVERPDGSNFTLKIRSTKLEDSAMYFCASSGFGLASETQYFGPGTRLLVL.

This chain joins TRBV6-6 and TRBJ1-6; weak D call: TRBD1 (5 bases). V was trimmed by 6 bases and J by 7 bases, leaving 19 bases between them. The CDR3 length is 16 residues. The V gene's germline CDR1 is MNHNY and CDR2 SVGAGI (reference sequence). The CDR3 loop reads CASRAGTGVWNSPLHF. The DNA of the CDR3 is TGTGCCAGCAGGGCCGGGACGGGGGTTTGGAATTCACCCCTCCACTTT.

V is TRBV4-1 and J is TRBJ2-3, with D perhaps TRBD1 or TRBD2 (6 bases each). Germline CDR1 reads MGHRA; CDR2 reads YSYEKL. The CDR3 is made up of 13 amino acids. V lost 7 bases to trimming and J lost 6 bases, with 14 bases between them. The CDR3 reads CASNLGGTDTQYF. As DNA, the CDR3 is TGCGCCAGCAATCTAGGGGGGACGGATACGCAGTATTTT.

The chain employs TRBV10-3 and TRBJ1-1, with D perhaps TRBD1 (5 bases). This CDR3 contains 19 residues. Trimming left V 2 bases short and J 1 base short, with 23 bases between. Germline CDR1 ENHRY, CDR2 SYGVKD. CDR3 DNA sequence: TGTGCCATCAGTGAGCTTCGCGGGGGAATGAGGCTCGAGAACACTGAAGCTTTCTTT. It translates to CAISELRGGMRLENTEAFF.

This chain's CDR3 is CAFGSASTF. CDR3 coding DNA: TGTGCTTTCGGGAGCGCTTCTACCTTC. V gene TRBV2 combines with J gene TRBJ1-2; D is undetermined. The CDR3 runs to 9 residues. The germline CDR1 and CDR2 sequences are SNHLY and FYNNEI.

The genes are TRBV23-1 and TRBJ2-5; no definite D call. TRBV23-1 belongs to the ORF category, with a function that is uncertain. V shed 8 bases and J shed 4 bases, with 20 bases lying between them. The CDR3 loop spans 15 amino acids. The CDR3 reads CASGRVLPWGETQYF. CDR3 bases: TGCGCCAGCGGCCGGGTTCTGCCTTGGGGAGAGACCCAGTACTTC.

This clonotype appeared a few times. The chain recombines TRBV29-1 with TRBJ2-3, with 7 bases lining up with TRBD2. Germline V gene sequence: CDR1 SQVTM, CDR2 ANQGSEA. The V segment lost 5 bases and the J segment 4 bases; nucleotides outside the gene matches: 12. The CDR3 has 15 amino acids. The CDR3: CSVRLAVLLSDTQYF. The CDR3 region has the DNA TGCAGCGTTAGGCTAGCGGTGTTACTTTCAGATACGCAGTATTTT.

This clonotype was seen a handful of times. The gene calls are TRBV20-1 and TRBJ2-1; no clear D. V gave up 3 bases and J gave up 3 bases, with 18 bases separating them. This CDR3 spans 16 amino acids. CDR1 is DFQATT, CDR2 SNEGSKA, per germline (reference sequence). CDR3: CSASSNRAGFYNEQFF. DNA of the CDR3: TGCAGTGCTAGCTCTAACCGGGCCGGCTTCTACAATGAGCAGTTCTTC.

The CDR3 reads CASSLSPAYEQYV. CDR3 nucleotides: TGTGCCAGCAGTTTATCACCGGCCTACGAGCAGTACGTC. V is TRBV27 and J is TRBJ2-7; D not resolved. Germline V gene lookup returns CDR1 MNHEY and CDR2 SMNVEV (reference sequence). V was pared by 0 bases and J by 2 bases, with 5 bases between. This CDR3 is 13 amino acids long.

This clonotype was found a few times. The chain combines TRBV20-1 with TRBJ1-1, with D perhaps TRBD1 (5 bases). V was pared by 3 bases and J by 8 bases, with 13 bases between. The CDR3 sequence is 12 residues long. Per germline, CDR1 DFQATT and CDR2 SNEGSKA (reference sequence). CDR3 residues: CSASSGLIEAFF. DNA of the CDR3: TGCAGTGCTAGTTCGGGGCTAATAGAAGCTTTCTTT.

This clonotype was observed at least ten times. J is TRBJ2-3 and V is TRBV7-8; TRBD2 agrees at 8 bases. Germline CDR1 and CDR2: SGHVS and FQNEAQ. The V segment lost 8 bases and the J segment 5 bases; nucleotides outside the gene matches: 6. The CDR3 has 13 residues. The CDR3 region has the DNA TGTGCCAGCGTGTTAGCGGGGCTAGATACGCAGTATTTT. Translating gives CASVLAGLDTQYF. Full variable domain (missing parts from reference TRBV7-8 and TRBJ2-3): GAGVSQSPRYKVAKRGQDVALRCDPISGHVSLFWYQQALGQGPEFLTYFQNEAQLDKSGLPSDRFFAERPEGSVSTLKIQRTQQEDSAVYLCASVLAGLDTQYFGPGTRLTVL.

This clonotype has ten or more counts. J is TRBJ1-6 and V is TRBV6-2 or TRBV6-3; D ambiguous. V lost 7 bases to trimming and J lost 7 bases, with 11 bases between them. The CDR3 contains 13 residues. Germline values: CDR1 MNHEY, CDR2 SVGEGT. In nucleotides, the CDR3 is TGTGCCAGCACCATCGAACCCAATTCACCCCTCCACTTT. Its protein is CASTIEPNSPLHF.

The genes are TRBV20-1 and TRBJ2-7, with D unresolved. The germline gives CDR1 DFQATT, CDR2 SNEGSKA (reference sequence). The ends were cut back, 3 bases at V and 2 bases at J, with 14 bases in the middle. The CDR3 runs 14 residues. The CDR3 DNA sequence: TGCAGTGCTAGTAGTCAGATATCCCCCTACGAGCAGTACGTC. This codes for CSASSQISPYEQYV.

V gene TRBV7-2 combines with J gene TRBJ1-5; a possible D gene is TRBD1 (5 bases). V was clipped by 4 bases and J by 2 bases, with 9 bases between them. Per germline, CDR1 SGHTA and CDR2 FQGNSA. The CDR3 totals 14 residues. DNA of the CDR3: TGTGCCAGCAGCTGGGGGGTTGGCAATCAGCCCCAGCATTTT. Its protein product is CASSWGVGNQPQHF.

The rearrangement links TRBV15 to TRBJ1-2; D is undetermined. This CDR3 spans 13 amino acids. The germline CDR1 and CDR2 sequences are LNHNV and YYDKDF (reference sequence). Trimming shortened V by 1 base and J by 4 bases, and 7 bases separated the two germline ends. In nucleotides, the CDR3 is TGTGCCACCAGCAGAGCTTTGGGCTATGGCTACACCTTC. Protein product: CATSRALGYGYTF. Full variable domain (remainder filled in from reference TRBV15 and TRBJ1-2): DAMVIQNPRYQVTQFGKPVTLSCSQTLNHNVMYWYQQKSSQAPKLLFHYYDKDFNNEADTPDNFQSRRPNTSFCFLDIRSPGLGDTAMYLCATSRALGYGYTFGSGTRLTVV.

In this sample, this clonotype turned up a few times. The CDR3 is CASSSVHRGWQAFF. As DNA, the CDR3 is TGTGCCAGCAGTTCCGTCCACAGGGGGTGGCAGGCTTTCTTT. The chain uses TRBV6-5 and TRBJ1-1; 8 bases are a match to TRBD1. V was pared by 4 bases and J by 11 bases, with 12 bases of the junction left unmatched. CDR3 length: 14 amino acids. The V gene's germline CDR1 is MNHEY and CDR2 SVGAGI.

The J gene is TRBJ2-1, the V gene TRBV24-1; 11 positions match TRBD1. J gave up 10 bases and V 2 bases, and 6 bases lay outside the gene matches. This CDR3 is 15 amino acids long. Germline CDR1 KGHDR, CDR2 SFDVKD. In DNA, the CDR3 is TGTGCCACCAGTGATTCTACGGACAGGGGGCTCGAGCAGTTCTTC. It specifies CATSDSTDRGLEQFF.

This rearrangement joins TRBV20-1 to TRBJ1-2; D is undetermined. The CDR3 extends over 12 amino acids. V was clipped by 3 bases and J by 4 bases, with 9 bases between them. From germline, CDR1 is DFQATT and CDR2 SNEGSKA (reference sequence). The CDR3 sequence: CSARERIYGYTF. The DNA of the CDR3 is TGCAGTGCTAGGGAACGGATCTATGGCTACACCTTC.

The rearrangement joins TRBV24-1 to TRBJ2-3; tentatively, D is TRBD2 (6 bases). Germline V lookup: CDR1 KGHDR, CDR2 SFDVKD. V was pared by 4 bases and J by 8 bases, with 18 bases between. The CDR3 length is 15 residues. The chain's CDR3 is CATSDPGLWYSTQYF. CDR3 in DNA: TGTGCCACCAGTGACCCCGGACTATGGTACAGTACGCAGTATTTT.

This clonotype occurred a few times. The chain links TRBV6-1 to TRBJ1-1; a weak D match, TRBD1 (5 bases). The ends were cut back, 6 bases at V and 1 base at J, with 12 bases in the middle. The CDR3 is 14 amino acids. Germline CDR1 reads MNHNS; CDR2 reads SASEGT. CDR3 protein: CASSRDGQNTEAFF. CDR3 coding DNA: TGTGCCAGCAGCCGGGACGGACAGAACACTGAAGCTTTCTTT.

Concerning this clonotype itself: The junction differs from germline at one of its ends, possibly a read error. The chain carries TRBV7-7 and TRBJ2-1; D might be TRBD1 (5 bases). CDR3 size: 14 residues. The germline CDR1 and CDR2 sequences are SSHAT and FNYEAQ (reference sequence). CDR3: CASSFDPSRDEQFF. CDR3 bases: TGTGCTAGCAGCTTCGACCCCTCCAGGGATGAGCAGTTCTTC.

This clonotype appeared a few times. This chain links TRBV18 with TRBJ1-2; D is unclear. Germline V gene data show CDR1 as KGHSH and CDR2 as LQKENI. The CDR3 has 13 amino acids. V gave up 6 bases and J gave up 1 base, with 9 bases separating them. For the CDR3, the DNA is TGTGCCAGCTCGTTTGGTTTTAACTATGGCTACACCTTC. As protein: CASSFGFNYGYTF.

This clonotype has a handful of counts. The chain carries TRBV5-1 and TRBJ1-4; possible D gene TRBD1, 5 bases. CDR1 SGHRS and CDR2 YFSETQ come from the germline V gene. V was trimmed by 4 bases and J by 0 bases, leaving 10 bases between them. This CDR3 contains 15 residues. DNA for the CDR3: TGCGCCAGCAGCCCCACAGGTTCAACTAATGAAAAACTGTTTTTT. Translating it yields CASSPTGSTNEKLFF.

In this sample, this clonotype turned up a few times. The chain joins TRBV7-9 to TRBJ1-1, with D hard to call. In germline, CDR1 is SEHNR, CDR2 FQNEAQ (reference sequence). V lost 5 bases, J lost 1 base, and 14 bases lay in between. This CDR3 is built from 15 residues. The CDR3 nucleotides are TGTGCCAGCAGCCCCTCATATGGAAGGAACACTGAAGCTTTCTTT. Translating gives CASSPSYGRNTEAFF.

This clonotype turned up a few times. The CDR3, as DNA: TGCGCCAGCAGCCAAGATCCCCCGGCTAGCGGGCAAGAGACCCAGTACTTC. Residues: CASSQDPPASGQETQYF. V gene TRBV4-1 combines with J gene TRBJ2-5; 8 bases match TRBD2. V lost 0 bases and J lost 2; bases outside the gene matches: 8. The germline V gene encodes CDR1 MGHRA and CDR2 YSYEKL. The CDR3 spans 17 residues.

J is TRBJ1-2 and V is TRBV14; no definite D call. The V gene's germline CDR1 is SGHDN and CDR2 FVKESK. The length of the CDR3 is 15 residues. Trimming cost V 6 bases and J 3 bases, with 17 bases left between them. The CDR3 nucleotides read TGTGCCAGCAGACCCCGGACGGGAAGGTACTATGGCTACACCTTC. This encodes CASRPRTGRYYGYTF.

The chain combines TRBV7-9 with TRBJ2-2; 7 bases fit TRBD1. This CDR3 spans 17 amino acids. The V and J ends lost 3 bases and 4 bases, in that order; junction bases with no gene match: 11. Germline values: CDR1 SEHNR, CDR2 FQNEAQ (reference sequence). The CDR3 here is CASSLVSEGGFTGELFF. The CDR3 bases are TGTGCCAGCAGCTTGGTGTCCGAAGGGGGCTTCACCGGGGAGCTGTTTTTT.